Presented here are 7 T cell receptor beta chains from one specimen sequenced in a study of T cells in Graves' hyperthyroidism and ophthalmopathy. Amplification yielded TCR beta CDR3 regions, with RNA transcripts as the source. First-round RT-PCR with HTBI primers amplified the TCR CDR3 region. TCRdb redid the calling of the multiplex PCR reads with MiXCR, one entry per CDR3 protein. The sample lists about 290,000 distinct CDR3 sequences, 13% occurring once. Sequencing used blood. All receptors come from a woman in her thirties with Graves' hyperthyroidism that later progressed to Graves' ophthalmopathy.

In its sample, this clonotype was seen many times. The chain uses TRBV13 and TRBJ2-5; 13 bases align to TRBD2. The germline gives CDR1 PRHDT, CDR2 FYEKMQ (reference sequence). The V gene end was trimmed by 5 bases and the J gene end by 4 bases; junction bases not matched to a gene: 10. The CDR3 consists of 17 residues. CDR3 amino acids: CASSPRTSGRASETQYF. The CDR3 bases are TGTGCCAGCAGCCCTAGAACTAGCGGGAGGGCCTCAGAGACCCAGTACTTC.

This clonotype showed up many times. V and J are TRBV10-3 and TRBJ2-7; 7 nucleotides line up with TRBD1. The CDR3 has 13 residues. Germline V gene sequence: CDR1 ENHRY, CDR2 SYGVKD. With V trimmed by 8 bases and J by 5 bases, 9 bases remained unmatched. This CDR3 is CAIGSGGSDEQYF. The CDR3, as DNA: TGTGCCATCGGATCAGGGGGTAGCGACGAGCAGTACTTC.

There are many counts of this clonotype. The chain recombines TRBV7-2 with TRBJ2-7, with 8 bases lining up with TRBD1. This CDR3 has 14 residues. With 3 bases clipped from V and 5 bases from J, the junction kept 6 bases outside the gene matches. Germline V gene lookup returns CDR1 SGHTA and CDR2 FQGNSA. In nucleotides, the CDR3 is TGTGCCAGCAGCTTTAGGACAGGGAGCGACGAGCAGTACTTC. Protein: CASSFRTGSDEQYF.

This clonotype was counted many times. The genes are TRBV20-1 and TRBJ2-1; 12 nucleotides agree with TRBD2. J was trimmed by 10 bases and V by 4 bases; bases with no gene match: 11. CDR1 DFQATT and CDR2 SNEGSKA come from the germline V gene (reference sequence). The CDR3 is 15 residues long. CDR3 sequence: CSAIPASGRANEQFF. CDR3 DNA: TGCAGTGCTATCCCGGCTAGCGGGAGGGCCAACGAGCAGTTCTTC.

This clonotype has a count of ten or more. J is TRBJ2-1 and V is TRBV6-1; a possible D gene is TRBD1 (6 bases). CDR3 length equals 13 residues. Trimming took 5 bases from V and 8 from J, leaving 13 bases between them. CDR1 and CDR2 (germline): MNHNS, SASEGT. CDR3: CASSLGAGYEQFF. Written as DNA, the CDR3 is TGTGCCAGCAGTTTGGGGGCAGGATATGAGCAGTTCTTC.

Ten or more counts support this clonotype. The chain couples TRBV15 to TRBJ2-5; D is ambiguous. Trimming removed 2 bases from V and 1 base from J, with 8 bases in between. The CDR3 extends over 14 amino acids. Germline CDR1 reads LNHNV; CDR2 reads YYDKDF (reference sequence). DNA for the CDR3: TGTGCCACCAGCAGAAGAGACGGCCAAGAGACCCAGTACTTC. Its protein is CATSRRDGQETQYF.

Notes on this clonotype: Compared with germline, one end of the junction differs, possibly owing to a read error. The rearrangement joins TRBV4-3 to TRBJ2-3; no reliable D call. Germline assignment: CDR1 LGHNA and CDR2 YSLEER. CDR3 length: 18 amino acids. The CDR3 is CSSSQGYVGLDGGDTQYF. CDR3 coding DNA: TGCTCCAGCAGCCAAGGATACGTTGGGCTAGATGGCGGAGATACGCAGTATTTT.